The T cell receptor beta chain under discussion was sequenced for a study of Graves' ophthalmopathy and Graves' hyperthyroidism. General study results and limits: Blood also harbored most expanded thyroid clonotypes above 0.001 frequency.

Disease in donors with ophthalmopathy had moderate-to-severe activity, CAS ≥3, NOSPECS ≥4 and under 3 months' duration. The authors isolated PBMCs from about 10 ml of fresh peripheral blood. As regards this clonotype: The antigen remains undetermined.

Amplification from RNA transcripts yielded the TCR beta CDR3 regions. The first round was an RT-PCR with HTBI primers, and the second round was a multiplex PCR. TCRdb redid the calling of the multiplex PCR reads with MiXCR, one entry per CDR3 protein. In the table there are almost 750,000 distinct CDR3 sequences, 40% of which are singletons. Germline V lookup: CDR1 MGHDK, CDR2 SYGVNS. This CDR3 region has 12 residues. Trimming took 2 bases from V and 8 from J, leaving 9 bases between them. Sequenced material: peripheral blood. The genes are TRBV25-1 and TRBJ1-2, with D possibly being TRBD1 (5 bases). The receptor comes from an adult man with Graves' ophthalmopathy. CDR3 sequence: CASSELEGGYTF. The CDR3 DNA follows: TGTGCCAGCAGTGAACTGGAGGGGGGCTACACCTTC.